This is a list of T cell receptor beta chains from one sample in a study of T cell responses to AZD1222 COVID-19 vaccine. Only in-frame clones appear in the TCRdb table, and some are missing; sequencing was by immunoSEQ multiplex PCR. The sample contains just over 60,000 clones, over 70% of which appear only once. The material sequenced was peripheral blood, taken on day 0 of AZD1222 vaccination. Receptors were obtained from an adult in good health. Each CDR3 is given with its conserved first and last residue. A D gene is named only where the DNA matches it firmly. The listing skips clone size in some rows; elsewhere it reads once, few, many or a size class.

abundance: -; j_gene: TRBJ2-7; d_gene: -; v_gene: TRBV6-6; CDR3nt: TGTGCCAGCAGGGCGGTGTACTTC; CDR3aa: CASRAVYF
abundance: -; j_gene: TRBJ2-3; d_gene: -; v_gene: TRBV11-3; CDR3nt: TGTGCCAGCAGCCCCTCTAGGGGAGCAGATACGCAGTATTTT; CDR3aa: CASSPSRGADTQYF
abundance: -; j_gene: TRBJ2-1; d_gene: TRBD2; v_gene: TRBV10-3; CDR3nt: TGTGCCATCAGCCGGACTAGCGGGGGCCTCAATGAGCAGTTCTTC; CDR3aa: CAISRTSGGLNEQFF
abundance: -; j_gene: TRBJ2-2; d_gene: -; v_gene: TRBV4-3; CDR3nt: TGCGCCAGCAGCTTCGTCACCGGGGAGCTGTTTTTT; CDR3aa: CASSFVTGELFF
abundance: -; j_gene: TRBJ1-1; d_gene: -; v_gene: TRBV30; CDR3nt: TGTGCCTGGAGTCTGTGGATGAACACTGAAGCTTTCTTT; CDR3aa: CAWSLWMNTEAFF
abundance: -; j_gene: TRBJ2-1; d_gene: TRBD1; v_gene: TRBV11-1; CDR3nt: TGTGCCAGCAGCGACAGGGGTTCGGGCGATGAGCAGTTCTTC; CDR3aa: CASSDRGSGDEQFF
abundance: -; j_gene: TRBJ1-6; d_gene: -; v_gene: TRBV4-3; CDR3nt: TGCGCCAGCAGCCAAGATCGGGGGGGCAGAGACGACTATTCACCCCTCCACTTT; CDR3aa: CASSQDRGGRDDYSPLHF
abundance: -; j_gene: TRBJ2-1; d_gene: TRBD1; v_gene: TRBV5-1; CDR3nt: TGCGCCAGCAGCCTCAGACAGGGGGAGGGAGATGAGCAGTTCTTC; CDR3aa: CASSLRQGEGDEQFF
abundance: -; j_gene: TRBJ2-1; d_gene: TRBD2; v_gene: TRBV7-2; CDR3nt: TGTGCCAGCAGCGACAGCACTAGCGGGGGTAAAAATGAGCAGTTCTTC; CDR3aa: CASSDSTSGGKNEQFF
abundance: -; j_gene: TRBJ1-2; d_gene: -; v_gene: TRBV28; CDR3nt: TGTGCCAGCAGTTCAACCGGGACACTGTATGGCTACACCTTC; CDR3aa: CASSSTGTLYGYTF
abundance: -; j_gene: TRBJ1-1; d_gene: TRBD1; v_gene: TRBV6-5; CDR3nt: TGTGCCAGCAGTTTCTCAGGGACAGGTTTGAACACTGAAGCTTTCTTT; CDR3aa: CASSFSGTGLNTEAFF
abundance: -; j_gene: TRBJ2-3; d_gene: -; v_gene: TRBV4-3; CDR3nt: TGCGCCAGCAGCCAAGATTGGAGCGAAAAGGCGCAGTATTTT; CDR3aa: CASSQDWSEKAQYF
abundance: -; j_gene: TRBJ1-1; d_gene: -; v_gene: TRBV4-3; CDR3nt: TGCACCAGCAGCCAAGATACTCTGTCTGGTTTCGAAGCTTTCTTT; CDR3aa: CTSSQDTLSGFEAFF
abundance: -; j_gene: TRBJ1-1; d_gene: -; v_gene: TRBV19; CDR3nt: TGTGCCAGTAGTATAGCGAGGGTGGTGAACACTGAAGCTTTCTTT; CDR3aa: CASSIARVVNTEAFF
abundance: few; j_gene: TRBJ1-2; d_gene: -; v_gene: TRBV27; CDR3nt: TGTGCCACCTGGTCTAACGGGCCCTATGGCTACACCTTC; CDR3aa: CATWSNGPYGYTF
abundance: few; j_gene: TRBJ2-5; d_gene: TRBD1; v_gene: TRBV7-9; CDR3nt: TGTGCCAGCAGCTCCCGGACAGGGGCCGAGACCCAGTACTTC; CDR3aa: CASSSRTGAETQYF
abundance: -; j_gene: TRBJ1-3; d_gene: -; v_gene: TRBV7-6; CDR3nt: TGTGCCAGCAGCCCCCAGGGGATAAGAGGTGGAAACACCATATATTTT; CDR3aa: CASSPQGIRGGNTIYF
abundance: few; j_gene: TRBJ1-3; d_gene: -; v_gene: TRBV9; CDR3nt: TGTGCCAGCAGCGTATATGACGGTGGAAACACCATATATTTT; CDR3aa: CASSVYDGGNTIYF
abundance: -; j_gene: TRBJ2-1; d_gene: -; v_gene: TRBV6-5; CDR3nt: TGTGCCAGCAGTTCTGACCCGAGCTCCTACAATGAGCAGTTCTTC; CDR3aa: CASSSDPSSYNEQFF
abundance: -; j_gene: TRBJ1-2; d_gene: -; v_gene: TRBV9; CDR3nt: TGTGCCAGCGGAGACAGCTACACCTTC; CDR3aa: CASGDSYTF
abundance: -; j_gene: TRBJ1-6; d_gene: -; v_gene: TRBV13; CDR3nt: TGTGCCAGCAGCTTAGGGGCGGCCTCCTATAATTCACCCCTCCACTTT; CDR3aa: CASSLGAASYNSPLHF
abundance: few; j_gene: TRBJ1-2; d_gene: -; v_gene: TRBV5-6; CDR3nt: TGTGCCAGCAGCTTGAGGGGTTCAGCTAACTATGGCTACACCTTC; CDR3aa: CASSLRGSANYGYTF
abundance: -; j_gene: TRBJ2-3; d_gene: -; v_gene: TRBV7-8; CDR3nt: TGTGCCAGCAGCCTTCACTATACGCAGTATTTT; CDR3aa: CASSLHYTQYF
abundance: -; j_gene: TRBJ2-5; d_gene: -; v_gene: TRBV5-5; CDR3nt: TGTGCCAGCAGCTTGGCCCCGGACAGAGGAAAGGGAGGAGAGACCCAGTACTTC; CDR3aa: CASSLAPDRGKGGETQYF
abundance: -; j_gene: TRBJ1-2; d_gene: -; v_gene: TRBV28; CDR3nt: TGTGCCAGCAGTTACCCGGGGCGAGGCTACACCTTC; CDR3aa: CASSYPGRGYTF
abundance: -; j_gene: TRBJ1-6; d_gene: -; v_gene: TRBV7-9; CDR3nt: TGTGCCAGCAGCCGCGGCCGGTCACCCCTCCACTTT; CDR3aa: CASSRGRSPLHF
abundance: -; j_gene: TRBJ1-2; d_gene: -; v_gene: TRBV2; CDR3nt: TGTGCCAGCAGTGAGGGGGGGACCGGTGGGTATGGCTACACCTTC; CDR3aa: CASSEGGTGGYGYTF
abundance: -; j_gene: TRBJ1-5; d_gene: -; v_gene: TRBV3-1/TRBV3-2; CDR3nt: TGTGCCAGCAGCCAAGGGACAATTAGCCAGCCCCAGCATTTT; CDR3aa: CASSQGTISQPQHF
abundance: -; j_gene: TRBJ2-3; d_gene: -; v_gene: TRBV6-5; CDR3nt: TGTGCCAGCAGTTATACGAGCACAGATACGCAGTATTTT; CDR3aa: CASSYTSTDTQYF
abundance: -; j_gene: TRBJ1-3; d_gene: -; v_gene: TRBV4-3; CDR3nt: TGCGCCAGCAGCCAAGATGTAATATCTGGAAACACCATATATTTT; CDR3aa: CASSQDVISGNTIYF